The 10 T cell receptor beta chains below were found in one sample sequenced in a study of identical twins. TCRdb itself ran the 5' RACE reads through MiXCR, one entry per CDR3 protein. Of about 190,000 distinct CDR3 sequences in the sample, 15% are singletons; the top ten hold 40%. This sample was also put to use in a study of T cells expressing NK-cell markers.

Sample: CD8+ T cells sorted from blood. These receptor sequences come from a woman aged 18-29 years in good health.

In this sample, this clonotype turned up a few times. This chain connects TRBV20-1 to TRBJ2-1, with TRBD1 matching over 11 bases. The V gene end was trimmed by 4 bases and the J gene end by 8 bases; junction bases not matched to a gene: 4. Germline CDR1 is DFQATT and CDR2 is SNEGSKA (reference sequence). The CDR3 loop spans 13 amino acids. CDR3 region: CSATDRGRDEQFF. The CDR3 bases are TGCAGTGCTACGGACAGGGGGCGAGATGAGCAGTTCTTC.

In this sample, this clonotype turned up a few times. DNA of the CDR3: TGTGCCAGCAGTCGCGGGAGACGGGACAATGAGCAGTTCTTC. Amino acid sequence: CASSRGRRDNEQFF. The rearrangement uses TRBV6-1 and TRBJ2-1; 7 bases fit TRBD2. The junction had 6 bases not matched to a gene; V was cut back by 5 bases and J by 5 bases. There are 14 residues in the CDR3. Germline values: CDR1 MNHNS, CDR2 SASEGT.

There are many counts of this clonotype. This chain links TRBV12-3 or TRBV12-4 with TRBJ1-2; D remains unclear. Deletions cut 7 bases from V and 6 bases from J, with 12 bases between. The CDR3 sequence is 12 residues long. CDR3 loop: CASNDGGNGYTF. In DNA, the CDR3 is TGTGCCAGCAACGACGGAGGGAATGGCTACACCTTC.

This clonotype appeared a few times. The genes are TRBV7-9 and TRBJ2-7, with TRBD1 matching over 8 bases. CDR3 length equals 15 residues. Germline trimming cut 5 bases from V and 1 base from J; bases unmatched to any gene: 7. Germline assignment: CDR1 SEHNR and CDR2 FQNEAQ (reference sequence). CDR3 in amino acids: CASSPPGTGSYEQYF. CDR3 coding DNA: TGTGCCAGCAGCCCCCCCGGGACAGGATCCTACGAGCAGTACTTC.

Many counts were recorded for this clonotype. CDR3 protein: CSVEGGRSEAFF. The DNA of the CDR3 is TGCAGCGTTGAAGGGGGCAGGAGTGAAGCTTTCTTT. The chain couples TRBV29-1 to TRBJ1-1; D perhaps matches TRBD1 (5 bases). Germline lookup yields CDR1 SQVTM and CDR2 ANQGSEA. This CDR3 is built from 12 residues. Trimming took off 1 base at V and 7 bases at J, with 10 bases between the two ends. Supplemented by reference TRBV29-1 and TRBJ1-1, the full variable domain reads SAVISQKPSRDICQRGTSLTIQCQVDSQVTMMFWYRQQPGQSLTLIATANQGSEATYESGFVIDKFPISRPNLTFSTLTVSNMSPEDSSIYLCSVEGGRSEAFFGQGTRLTVV.

This clonotype was counted between two and nine times. The rearrangement links TRBV11-3 to TRBJ2-1; D is unresolved. Germline V gene sequence: CDR1 SGHNT, CDR2 YENEEA. V was shortened by 3 bases and J by 0 bases, with 12 bases between the two germline ends. The CDR3 covers 16 residues. CDR3 in amino acids: CASSFPTRYSYNEQFF. The CDR3 DNA reads TGTGCCAGCAGCTTTCCCACCCGTTACTCCTACAATGAGCAGTTCTTC.

This clonotype was recorded a few times. This chain connects TRBV6-1 to TRBJ2-7, with 10 bases fitting TRBD1. J lost 6 bases, V lost 4 bases, and 6 bases had no gene match. CDR1 and CDR2 (germline): MNHNS, SASEGT. The CDR3 length is 14 residues. The CDR3 DNA reads as TGTGCCAGCAGTGGCGACAGGGGGCGCGTCGAGCAGTACTTC. Its translation: CASSGDRGRVEQYF.

This rearrangement joins TRBV12-3 or TRBV12-4 to TRBJ2-7; 10 bases map to TRBD1. This CDR3 has 14 residues. Losses at the gene ends were 3 bases for V and 5 bases for J; bases not matched to a gene: 4. CDR3 loop: CASSLGQGRDEQYF. The CDR3 DNA is TGTGCCAGCAGTTTGGGACAGGGGAGGGACGAGCAGTACTTC.

This clonotype was detected only a few times. The chain couples TRBV7-6 to TRBJ2-3; tentative D call: TRBD2 (6 bases). This CDR3 contains 16 residues. The germline V and J ends were trimmed by 2 bases and 0 bases, with 12 bases remaining between them. Germline values: CDR1 SGHVS, CDR2 FNYEAQ. The CDR3 DNA reads TGTGCCAGCAGCTTACCGGGCGGGGCTAGCACAGATACGCAGTATTTT. Translating gives CASSLPGGASTDTQYF.

This clonotype showed up just a few times. The chain links TRBV5-1 to TRBJ1-2; 7 positions match TRBD1. The CDR3 contains 16 residues. Looked up from germline, CDR1 is SGHRS and CDR2 is YFSETQ. The J segment lost 3 bases and the V segment lost 3 bases, leaving 11 bases of the junction unmatched. In DNA form, the CDR3 reads TGCGCCAGCAGCTCAAAAAAAGGGGGCGCGGACTATGGCTACACCTTC. Its translation is CASSSKKGGADYGYTF.